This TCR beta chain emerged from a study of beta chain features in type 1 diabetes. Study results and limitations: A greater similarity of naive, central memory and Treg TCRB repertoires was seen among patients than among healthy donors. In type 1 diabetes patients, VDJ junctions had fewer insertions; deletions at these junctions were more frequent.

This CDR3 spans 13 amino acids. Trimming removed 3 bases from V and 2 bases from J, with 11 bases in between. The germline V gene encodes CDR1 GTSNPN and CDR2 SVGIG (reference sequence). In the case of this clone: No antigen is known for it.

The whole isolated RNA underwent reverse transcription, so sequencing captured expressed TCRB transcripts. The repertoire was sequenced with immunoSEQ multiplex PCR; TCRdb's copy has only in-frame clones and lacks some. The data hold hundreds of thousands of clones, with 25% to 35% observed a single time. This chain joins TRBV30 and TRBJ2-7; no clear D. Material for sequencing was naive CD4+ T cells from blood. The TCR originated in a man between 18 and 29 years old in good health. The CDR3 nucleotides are TGTGCCTGGAGCACGGGTCACCCCTACGAGCAGTACTTC. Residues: CAWSTGHPYEQYF.